This T cell receptor (beta chain) was captured in a study of identical twins. Points from the study as a whole: Among beta out-of-frame sequences, excess sharing between twins appeared weaker. A lower insertion count was a feature of abundant cord blood beta clonotypes, with no such feature in memory repertoires. Cross-sectional statistical analysis was relied on for the conclusions, without the same donors being followed.

On this clonotype: Its antigen is currently unknown.

TCRdb called the 5' RACE reads again in MiXCR, with one record for every CDR3 protein. The sample contains 1.5 million to 2 million distinct CDR3 sequences, around a third of which appear only once. In germline, CDR1 is DFQATT, CDR2 SNEGSKA (reference sequence). J was trimmed by 1 base and V by 5 bases; bases with no gene match: 5. The CDR3 runs 15 residues. The source of this sequence is a newborn girl in good health. The V gene is TRBV20-1, the J gene TRBJ2-1, with TRBD2 matching over 10 bases. The specimen was cord blood. DNA for the CDR3: TGCAGTGCTGCTACTAGCGGGGCTTCCTACAATGAGCAGTTCTTC. It yields the protein CSAATSGASYNEQFF.